Listed below are T cell receptor beta chains from one sample, sequenced in a study of identical twins. Each CDR3 protein gets one entry after TCRdb re-called the 5' RACE reads with MiXCR. The sample has approximately 600,000 distinct CDR3 sequences; under 8.5% are singletons. This sample also appeared in a second study, on yellow fever vaccine responses in identical twins.

Sequences were obtained from PBMCs. The receptors shown here come from a woman in her late teens or twenties in good health. CDR3s include the opening cysteine and the closing phenylalanine or tryptophan. D genes are given only for firm matches. A row's size may be missing; if present it is once, few, many or a size class.

D gene | clone size | J gene | V gene | CDR3 DNA | CDR3 protein
NA | NA | TRBJ2-1 | TRBV7-2 | TGTGCCAGCAGCTTGACTCCTCTAGGGTTATATAGGGGTGAGCAGTTCTTC | CASSLTPLGLYRGEQFF
NA | few | TRBJ2-1 | TRBV12-3/TRBV12-4 | TGTGCCAGCGGCCGAGGGGTCTACAATGAGCAGTTCTTC | CASGRGVYNEQFF
NA | few | TRBJ1-4 | TRBV7-8 | TGTGCCAGCAGCTTACTCCTACGGGCTTTGGATGAAAAACTGTTTTTT | CASSLLLRALDEKLFF
NA | many | TRBJ1-1 | TRBV5-1 | TGCGCCAGCAGCCGATCGCAGAACACTGAAGCTTTCTTT | CASSRSQNTEAFF
TRBD2 | many | TRBJ2-3 | TRBV20-1 | TGCAGTGCTAGACCCGCTAGCGGGAGCACAGATACGCAGTATTTT | CSARPASGSTDTQYF
NA | NA | TRBJ1-5 | TRBV29-1 | TGCAGCGTTCTTACGGGGGTGGGCAATCAGCCCCAGCATTTT | CSVLTGVGNQPQHF
NA | many | TRBJ1-1 | TRBV5-1 | TGCGCCAGCAGCAGCCCGGGACATACTGAAGCTTTCTTT | CASSSPGHTEAFF
NA | many | TRBJ1-5 | TRBV6-5 | TGTGCCAGCAGTTACTCAGGTTTCGGGACCAATCAGCCCCAGCATTTT | CASSYSGFGTNQPQHF
TRBD2 | NA | TRBJ2-1 | TRBV6-5 | TGTGCCAGCAGTTACTTCGGACTAGCGGGAAACAATGAGCAGTTCTTC | CASSYFGLAGNNEQFF
NA | few | TRBJ2-1 | TRBV11-2 | TGTGCCAGCAGCTTTTCCCCCCAGGGCCATGAGCAGTTCTTC | CASSFSPQGHEQFF
NA | NA | TRBJ2-1 | TRBV2 | TGTGCCAGCAGTGAACCAGGGTACTCCTACAATGAGCAGTTCTTC | CASSEPGYSYNEQFF
TRBD2 | few | TRBJ2-1 | TRBV13 | TGTGCCAGCAGCTTAGGCATCCCGGGACTAGCGGGAGTCAGGAATGAGCAGTTCTTC | CASSLGIPGLAGVRNEQFF
NA | many | TRBJ2-3 | TRBV20-1 | TGCAGTGCTACCCTCACAGATACGCAGTATTTT | CSATLTDTQYF
TRBD1 | many | TRBJ1-5 | TRBV20-1 | TGCAGTGCTAGAGATCGGGGACAGAGCAATCAGCCCCAGCATTTT | CSARDRGQSNQPQHF
NA | NA | TRBJ2-1 | TRBV6-5 | TGTGCCAGCAACATTCCGACGGATGAGCAGTTCTTC | CASNIPTDEQFF
TRBD1 | few | TRBJ2-3 | TRBV20-1 | TGCAGTGTCAGAAGGGGGCCCCCTGGAAATACGCAGTATTTT | CSVRRGPPGNTQYF
TRBD2 | NA | TRBJ2-7 | TRBV28 | TGTGCCAGCAGTCCCCGGGTAGGGGACGTCAGCGGGAGCCCCTACGAGCAGTACTTC | CASSPRVGDVSGSPYEQYF
NA | many | TRBJ2-1 | TRBV10-2 | TGCGCCAGCAGTGAGAGTCCGGGCGGGAATGAGCAGTTCTTC | CASSESPGGNEQFF
NA | NA | TRBJ2-6 | TRBV6-1 | TGTGCCAGCAGTCCCCCGGTCCTCCTCTCTGGGGCCAACGTCCTGACTTTC | CASSPPVLLSGANVLTF
NA | few | TRBJ1-6 | TRBV18 | TGTGCCAGCTCACCAGATCGTAGGGTATGGAATTCACCCCTCCACTTT | CASSPDRRVWNSPLHF
NA | few | TRBJ2-5 | TRBV24-1 | TGTGCCACCAGTGATACGGGCCGGACGGCCCAGTACTTC | CATSDTGRTAQYF
NA | many | TRBJ2-7 | TRBV5-6 | TGTGCCAGCAGGGATACAGGGACCCCACCCTACGAGCAGTACTTC | CASRDTGTPPYEQYF
TRBD2 | NA | TRBJ2-3 | TRBV10-3 | TGTGCCATCAGTGGACTAGCGGGGGGGCAGAGCCCAGATACGCAGTATTTT | CAISGLAGGQSPDTQYF
NA | NA | TRBJ2-3 | TRBV15 | TGTACCACCACCCTGGGGGGAGATACGCAGTATTTT | CTTTLGGDTQYF
NA | many | TRBJ2-2 | TRBV18 | TGTGCCAGCTCACCATTGGGGAACACCGGGGAGCTGTTTTTT | CASSPLGNTGELFF
TRBD1 | NA | TRBJ1-1 | TRBV5-1 | TGCGCCAGCAGCTTGGCGGGTAGGGGGCCGAACACTGAAGCTTTCTTT | CASSLAGRGPNTEAFF
NA | NA | TRBJ1-6 | TRBV20-1 | TGCAGTGCTCACGGCTCGGGTGGATCACCCCTCCACTTT | CSAHGSGGSPLHF
TRBD2 | few | TRBJ2-7 | TRBV10-3 | TGTGCCACTCGAAGGACTAGCGGTGCTACAGAGCAGTACTTC | CATRRTSGATEQYF
TRBD2 | NA | TRBJ2-1 | TRBV28 | TGTGCCAGCAGTTCCTCTAGCGGGAGGGAAAATGAGCAGTTCTTC | CASSSSSGRENEQFF
NA | NA | TRBJ2-2 | TRBV6-1 | TGTGCCAGCAGTGAACTCGAGGGGACCGGGGAGCTGTTTTTT | CASSELEGTGELFF
NA | few | TRBJ1-5 | TRBV5-8 | TGTGCCAGCAGCTCTAGACAGCCCAATCAGCCCCAGCATTTT | CASSSRQPNQPQHF
TRBD2 | few | TRBJ2-7 | TRBV7-2 | TGTGCCAGCAGCTTAGCGGGAGGGTTCAACGAGCAGTACTTC | CASSLAGGFNEQYF
TRBD1 | few | TRBJ2-5 | TRBV19 | TGTGCCAGTAGTGGTCGACAGGGGGCCGACCAAGAGACCCAGTACTTC | CASSGRQGADQETQYF
NA | many | TRBJ1-1 | TRBV14 | TGTGCCAGCAGCCAAGGGGCGTCGGGAAGAACCACTGAAGCTTTCTTT | CASSQGASGRTTEAFF
TRBD1 | NA | TRBJ1-1 | TRBV29-1 | TGCAGCGTTGAACAGGGGGTAAGGGACACTGAAGCTTTCTTT | CSVEQGVRDTEAFF
TRBD1 | NA | TRBJ2-2 | TRBV29-1 | TGCAGCGTTGTTTGGGACAGGGTCAAAGCGAACACCGGGGAGCTGTTTTTT | CSVVWDRVKANTGELFF
NA | NA | TRBJ1-1 | TRBV10-2 | TGCGCCAGCAACTCAAGGGGCGGGGGGAACACTGAAGCTTTCTTT | CASNSRGGGNTEAFF
NA | many | TRBJ2-3 | TRBV11-2 | TGTGCCAGCAGCTTAGTGTCAGGGGAGGCAGATACGCAGTATTTT | CASSLVSGEADTQYF
NA | few | TRBJ1-6 | TRBV4-2 | TGTGCCAGCAGCCAAGTGGGTAGCGGGCCCTATAATTCACCCCTCCACTTT | CASSQVGSGPYNSPLHF
TRBD2 | few | TRBJ2-7 | TRBV6-2/TRBV6-3 | TGTGCCAGCAGTTCTATGCGGGAGGTTATATACGAGCAGTACTTC | CASSSMREVIYEQYF
NA | NA | TRBJ2-7 | TRBV21-1 | TGTGCCAGCAGCAATAAAGCTCTGCAGTACTTC | CASSNKALQYF
NA | NA | TRBJ2-2 | TRBV24-1 | TGTGCCACCAGTGATCTGAGGGAGGCCGGGGAGCTGTTTTTT | CATSDLREAGELFF
NA | few | TRBJ2-2 | TRBV20-1 | TGCAGAGCTGGGTTTTCAAACACCGGGGAGCTGTTTTTT | CRAGFSNTGELFF
TRBD2 | NA | TRBJ2-5 | TRBV14 | TGTGCCAGCAGCCAAAGGACACTAGCGGGGGGCCGTAGAGAGACCCAGTACTTC | CASSQRTLAGGRRETQYF
NA | NA | TRBJ2-1 | TRBV19 | TGTGCCAGTATGCAGGGGTTCAATGAGCAGTTCTTC | CASMQGFNEQFF
NA | few | TRBJ2-7 | TRBV19 | TGTGCCAGTAGTGTCCGGCAGTCCTACGAGCAGTACTTC | CASSVRQSYEQYF
NA | few | TRBJ2-6 | TRBV10-1 | TGCGCCAGCAGTGAGAGGGGTTTCGGGGCCAACGTCCTGACTTTC | CASSERGFGANVLTF
NA | many | TRBJ1-1 | TRBV29-1 | TGCAGCGTTGAAGAGGGACCGGGGGGCCTAAACACTGAAGCTTTCTTT | CSVEEGPGGLNTEAFF
TRBD1 | NA | TRBJ2-5 | TRBV2 | TGTGCCAGCAGCCCGACAGGGGGCCTGAAAGAGACCCAGTACTTC | CASSPTGGLKETQYF
TRBD1 | few | TRBJ2-7 | TRBV28 | TGTGCCAGCAGTTTTCGACAGGGCCACCCCTACGAGCAGTACTTC | CASSFRQGHPYEQYF
NA | many | TRBJ2-7 | TRBV12-3/TRBV12-4 | TGTGCCAGCAGTTTTTTGGGAATTCACTACGAGCAGTACTTC | CASSFLGIHYEQYF